The next 18 T cell receptor beta chains were all read from a single sample in a study of blood T cell repertoires in COVID-19. Here immunoSEQ multiplex PCR was the method, and the copy in TCRdb shows in-frame clones only, minus some. Here the sample spans some 200,000 clones, 86% being singletons. The material sequenced was peripheral blood. The receptor set was obtained from a woman in her sixties with COVID-19, enrolled during active disease.

The gene calls are TRBV7-3 and TRBJ1-1; 7 nucleotides align to TRBD1. The CDR3 has 15 amino acids. Trimming removed 0 bases from V and 4 bases from J; junction bases left unmatched: 5. CDR1 and CDR2 (germline): SGHTA, FQGTGA. The CDR3 protein is CASSLTGGMGTEAFF. In DNA, the CDR3 is TGTGCCAGCAGCTTAACAGGGGGCATGGGCACTGAAGCTTTCTTT.

This clone was counted a few times. The rearrangement uses TRBV6-1 and TRBJ2-7; the D gene is possibly TRBD2 (7 bases). CDR1 MNHNS and CDR2 SASEGT come from the germline V gene. CDR3 length: 13 amino acids. Trimming took off 2 bases at V and 8 bases at J, with 13 bases between the two ends. CDR3 bases: TGTGCCAGCAGTGAATGGGTGGGGGGGCAGCAGTACTTC. Translated, it gives CASSEWVGGQQYF.

As regards this clone: This specimen includes other DNA sequences encoding the same CDR3. The gene calls are TRBV28 and TRBJ1-3; 9 nucleotides line up with TRBD1. Per germline, CDR1 MDHEN and CDR2 SYDVKM. CDR3 length: 13 amino acids. Trimming at V came to 4 bases and at J to 7 bases, leaving 2 bases not matched to a gene. CDR3: CASSSGTGNTIYF. CDR3 DNA sequence: TGTGCCAGCAGTTCCGGGACAGGGAACACCATATATTTT.

The chain has TRBV4-2 and TRBJ2-1; a weak D match, TRBD2 (6 bases). CDR3 size: 16 residues. The ends were cut back, 0 bases at V and 8 bases at J, with 17 bases in the middle. The germline CDR1 and CDR2 sequences are LGHNA and YNFKEQ. The DNA of the CDR3 is TGTGCCAGCAGCCAAGACGGGAGCGGTCAGGGCGATGAGCAGTTCTTC. Encoded protein: CASSQDGSGQGDEQFF.

The chain recombines TRBV2 with TRBJ1-5, with 9 bases aligning to TRBD1. The CDR3 loop spans 14 amino acids. Germline-derived CDR1 and CDR2 are SNHLY and FYNNEI. The V and J ends lost 5 bases and 6 bases, in that order; junction bases with no gene match: 5. The DNA for the CDR3 is TGTGCCAGCAGTACCGGGACAGGGAGTCAGCCCCAGCATTTT. Translation gives CASSTGTGSQPQHF.

The chain joins TRBV12-3 or TRBV12-4 to TRBJ2-5; 10 nucleotides match TRBD2. The CDR3 covers 13 residues. Germline trimming cut 8 bases from V and 4 bases from J; bases unmatched to any gene: 4. The DNA for the CDR3 is TGTGCCAGCCGAGCGGGAGGGGGAGAGACCCAGTACTTC. Protein sequence: CASRAGGGETQYF.

This chain links TRBV23-1 with TRBJ1-4; D gene ambiguous. TRBV23-1 is recorded as an ORF, its role being uncertain. Trimming stripped 4 bases from V and 0 bases from J, with 12 bases between. There are 16 residues in the CDR3. The CDR3 DNA sequence: TGCGCCAGCAGTCTGATGAGGCCCTCAACTAATGAAAAACTGTTTTTT. Translated, it gives CASSLMRPSTNEKLFF.

This clone was observed a handful of times. V and J are TRBV19 and TRBJ2-7, with 8 bases matching TRBD1. The V gene end was trimmed by 4 bases and the J gene end by 5 bases; junction bases not matched to a gene: 7. CDR1 is LNHDA and CDR2 is SQIVND in the germline V gene (reference sequence). The CDR3 has 14 residues. CDR3 in amino acids: CASSKVDRGHEQYF. The CDR3 DNA is TGTGCCAGTAGTAAGGTTGACAGGGGCCACGAGCAGTACTTC.

This clone showed up just once. CDR3 in DNA: TGTGCCAGCAGTACAGGTGAAAAACTGTTTTTT. Amino acid sequence: CASSTGEKLFF. The chain couples TRBV12-3 or TRBV12-4 to TRBJ1-4; tentatively, D is TRBD1 (5 bases). This CDR3 spans 11 amino acids. V lost 5 bases to trimming and J lost 7 bases, with 5 bases between them.

Only one count was recorded for this clone. The genes are TRBV7-2 and TRBJ2-1; TRBD2 is a possible D gene (6 bases). The germline CDR1 and CDR2 sequences are SGHTA and FQGNSA. The CDR3 loop spans 15 amino acids. V was clipped by 5 bases and J by 9 bases, with 20 bases between them. The CDR3 reads CASSPLSLRDFEQFF. In DNA, the CDR3 is TGTGCCAGCAGCCCGCTCTCCCTCCGGGACTTTGAGCAGTTCTTC.

For the CDR3, the DNA is TGTGCCAGCAGCCAAGATGGACCTAGCGGGAGTCTTATCGACGAGCAGTACTTC. Protein: CASSQDGPSGSLIDEQYF. The chain is built from TRBV4-2 and TRBJ2-7, with 10 bases that match TRBD2. Germline values: CDR1 LGHNA, CDR2 YNFKEQ. With 0 bases clipped from V and 5 bases from J, the junction kept 13 bases outside the gene matches. The CDR3 runs to 18 residues.

V gene TRBV19 combines with J gene TRBJ2-1; 11 bases map to TRBD2. The CDR3 sequence is 17 residues long. The trim removed 2 bases at V and 7 bases at J, leaving 10 bases unmatched. CDR1 LNHDA and CDR2 SQIVND come from the germline V gene (reference sequence). The CDR3 region is CASSIRLSGRGKNEQFF. CDR3 nucleotides: TGTGCCAGTAGTATACGGCTTAGCGGGAGGGGAAAGAATGAGCAGTTCTTC.

This clone was counted once. The CDR3 here is CASSLRYGGVGYTF. The CDR3 DNA sequence: TGCGCCAGCAGCTTGCGATATGGGGGCGTAGGCTACACCTTC. The chain combines TRBV5-1 with TRBJ1-2; TRBD1 is a possible D gene (6 bases). CDR3 length: 14 amino acids. V lost 1 base, J lost 8 bases, and 15 bases lay in between. Germline V gives CDR1 SGHRS, CDR2 YFSETQ. Looking up the rest from reference TRBV5-1 and TRBJ1-2 gives the full variable domain: KAGVTQTPRYLIKTRGQQVTLSCSPISGHRSVSWYQQTPGQGLQFLFEYFSETQRNKGNFPGRFSGRQFSNSRSEMNVSTLELGDSALYLCASSLRYGGVGYTFGSGTRLTVV.

This rearrangement joins TRBV5-4 to TRBJ2-1; D remains ambiguous. V was pared by 1 base and J by 0 bases, with 5 bases between. Germline assignment: CDR1 SGHNT and CDR2 YYREEE (reference sequence). The CDR3 runs 14 residues. The CDR3 is CASSLHSSYNEQFF. CDR3 sequence (DNA): TGTGCCAGCAGCTTGCACAGCTCCTACAATGAGCAGTTCTTC.

CDR3 residues: CASSGTSGYEQYF. CDR3 sequence (DNA): TGTGCCAGTTCCGGGACTAGCGGCTACGAGCAGTACTTC. The chain carries TRBV28 and TRBJ2-7, with 11 nucleotides matching TRBD2. The CDR3 has 13 residues. CDR1 and CDR2 (germline): MDHEN, SYDVKM. Losses at the gene ends were 9 bases for V and 3 bases for J; bases not matched to a gene: 4. Full variable domain (outside the CDR3, taken from reference TRBV28 and TRBJ2-7): DVKVTQSSRYLVKRTGEKVFLECVQDMDHENMFWYRQDPGLGLRLIYFSYDVKMKEKGDIPEGYSVSREKKERFSLILESASTNQTSMYLCASSGTSGYEQYFGPGTRLTVT.

The chain employs TRBV19 and TRBJ2-7; TRBD1 might be the D (5 bases). The V gene's germline CDR1 is LNHDA and CDR2 SQIVND (reference sequence). This CDR3 region has 11 residues. V was shortened by 3 bases and J by 6 bases, with 6 bases between the two germline ends. The CDR3 DNA sequence: TGTGCCAGTAGTATGGGGCTCGAGCAGTACTTC. Protein sequence: CASSMGLEQYF.

The chain uses TRBV27 and TRBJ1-6; D call uncertain. CDR3 length: 15 amino acids. Trimming took off 6 bases at V and 0 bases at J, with 9 bases between the two ends. The V gene's germline CDR1 is MNHEY and CDR2 SMNVEV (reference sequence). The CDR3 sequence is CASRPHSSYNSPLHF. CDR3 in DNA: TGTGCCAGCAGACCCCACAGCTCCTATAATTCACCCCTCCACTTT.

The chain joins TRBV11-2 to TRBJ1-1; TRBD1 agrees at 7 bases. The V and J ends lost 5 bases and 4 bases, in that order; junction bases with no gene match: 13. The CDR3 sequence is 16 residues long. Per the germline V gene, CDR1 is SGHAT and CDR2 is FQNNGV. The CDR3 loop is CASSLTGATGGTEAFF. The CDR3 DNA sequence: TGTGCCAGCAGCCTAACAGGGGCCACCGGAGGCACTGAAGCTTTCTTT.